These 30 T cell receptor beta chains share one sample of origin, sequenced in a study of shared clonotypes between healthy human individuals. Repertoires were generated with immunoSEQ multiplex PCR, while TCRdb's copy carries only in-frame clones and drops some. The table shows over a million clones, with around 82% occurring only once. Sequenced sample: memory CD4+ T cells from PBMCs. The sample's subset: CD45RA-negative fraction. The receptors here all came from a man aged 18 to 35 in good health. Some clones in this sample may be carry-over from other donors' samples.

The V call is TRBV5-1, the J call TRBJ2-7; TRBD1 matches 10 bases. The V and J ends lost 0 bases and 9 bases, in that order; junction bases with no gene match: 6. Germline values: CDR1 SGHRS, CDR2 YFSETQ. CDR3 length: 14 amino acids. The CDR3, as DNA: TGCGCCAGCAGCTTGGCTGGGACAGGGGAGATGCAGTACTTC. Residues: CASSLAGTGEMQYF.

V usage is TRBV19 and J usage is TRBJ1-2; no clear D gene. Trimming shortened V by 5 bases and J by 3 bases, and 10 bases separated the two germline ends. In germline, CDR1 is LNHDA, CDR2 SQIVND (reference sequence). The CDR3 totals 13 residues. CDR3 in amino acids: CASSPRRDYGYTF. The CDR3 DNA sequence: TGTGCCAGTAGTCCCCGAAGGGACTATGGCTACACCTTC.

The chain combines TRBV9 with TRBJ1-5; a weak D match, TRBD1 (6 bases). The ends were cut back, 0 bases at V and 7 bases at J, with 14 bases in the middle. Germline V gives CDR1 SGDLS, CDR2 YYNGEE. The CDR3 has 15 residues. The CDR3 region is CASSVGSGGGQPQHF. The CDR3 DNA sequence: TGTGCCAGCAGCGTAGGATCTGGGGGCGGGCAGCCCCAGCATTTT.

In DNA form, the CDR3 reads TGTGCCACCAAACCCTCCGGGGGAAACGAGCAGTACTTC. The encoded protein is CATKPSGGNEQYF. This sequence joins TRBV11-2 and TRBJ2-7; TRBD2 is a possible D gene (6 bases). The germline V gene has CDR1 SGHAT and CDR2 FQNNGV. This CDR3 spans 13 amino acids. V was pared by 10 bases and J by 5 bases, with 18 bases between.

This chain links TRBV7-9 with TRBJ2-5; 9 bases agree with TRBD2. The CDR3 is 14 residues long. CDR1 is SEHNR, CDR2 FQNEAQ, per germline (reference sequence). Trimming removed 6 bases from V and 5 bases from J; junction bases left unmatched: 7. The CDR3 is CASRISGSRETQYF. The CDR3 DNA reads TGTGCCAGCAGGATTAGCGGGAGTCGGGAGACCCAGTACTTC.

The chain is built from TRBV11-2 and TRBJ2-6; the match to TRBD2 covers 9 bases. The CDR3 runs 18 residues. The junction had 12 bases not matched to a gene; V was cut back by 5 bases and J by 4 bases. CDR1 and CDR2 (germline): SGHAT, FQNNGV. CDR3 DNA: TGTGCCAGCAGCCCCCGTGTAGCGGGAGTATCCGGGGCCAACGTCCTGACTTTC. This codes for CASSPRVAGVSGANVLTF.

The rearrangement joins TRBV6-1 to TRBJ2-7; 9 bases agree with TRBD1. J lost 6 bases, V lost 7 bases, and 10 bases had no gene match. The V gene's germline CDR1 is MNHNS and CDR2 SASEGT. The CDR3 is 14 residues long. The CDR3 here is CASTPGQGVLEQYF. The CDR3 DNA sequence: TGTGCCAGCACCCCGGGACAGGGTGTTCTCGAGCAGTACTTC.

V and J are TRBV19 and TRBJ1-2; a weak D match, TRBD1 (5 bases). V lost 6 bases and J 4 bases, leaving 21 bases between the germline ends. The germline V gene encodes CDR1 LNHDA and CDR2 SQIVND (reference sequence). The CDR3 contains 16 residues. In nucleotides, the CDR3 is TGTGCCAGTAGGGCCGCGGTCGGGGCCAATCTCTATGGCTACACCTTC. It translates to CASRAAVGANLYGYTF.

The V gene is TRBV7-9, the J gene TRBJ1-2; D may be TRBD1 (6 bases). Germline V CDR1 and CDR2: SEHNR, FQNEAQ (reference sequence). This CDR3 has 14 amino acids. V was clipped by 4 bases and J by 8 bases, with 17 bases between them. The CDR3: CASSSENRVLGYTF. CDR3 DNA: TGTGCCAGCAGCTCCGAGAACAGGGTTCTAGGCTACACCTTC.

This clone turned up a few times. The V gene is TRBV2, the J gene TRBJ2-7; no definite D call. Looked up from germline, CDR1 is SNHLY and CDR2 is FYNNEI. This CDR3 is 16 amino acids long. Trimming shortened V by 4 bases and J by 3 bases, and 19 bases separated the two germline ends. CDR3 DNA: TGTGCCAGCAGTGGCTCCCTGTCAGGCAGATTCTACGAGCAGTACTTC. It is translated as CASSGSLSGRFYEQYF.

The chain uses TRBV6-5 and TRBJ2-7, with TRBD2 identical over 9 bases. The V gene end was trimmed by 2 bases and the J gene end by 6 bases; junction bases not matched to a gene: 8. The V gene's germline CDR1 is MNHEY and CDR2 SVGAGI. The CDR3 contains 15 residues. Here the CDR3 reads CASSYAGTSRAEQYF. DNA of the CDR3: TGTGCCAGCAGTTACGCCGGGACTAGCAGGGCCGAGCAGTACTTC.

V usage is TRBV15 and J usage is TRBJ1-5; D is perhaps TRBD1 (5 bases). The CDR3 length is 15 residues. Germline CDR1 LNHNV, CDR2 YYDKDF (reference sequence). Trimming shortened V by 1 base and J by 7 bases, and 14 bases separated the two germline ends. The DNA of the CDR3 is TGTGCCACCAGCAGAGTGTTGATACAGGAGCAGCCCCAGCATTTT. Amino acid sequence: CATSRVLIQEQPQHF.

The V gene is TRBV5-1, the J gene TRBJ2-1, with D possibly being TRBD2 (6 bases). Germline loops: CDR1 SGHRS, CDR2 YFSETQ. The CDR3 has 13 residues. V was clipped by 4 bases and J by 4 bases, with 9 bases between them. The CDR3 DNA reads as TGCGCCAGCAGCCACGGGAGTTACAATGAGCAGTTCTTC. Translation: CASSHGSYNEQFF.

The chain has TRBV5-4 and TRBJ1-5; 7 nucleotides agree with TRBD1. The CDR3 is 14 residues long. V lost 1 base and J lost 4; bases outside the gene matches: 2. Germline V lookup: CDR1 SGHNT, CDR2 YYREEE (reference sequence). CDR3 protein: CASSLWGQNQPQHF. CDR3 in DNA: TGTGCCAGCAGCTTGTGGGGACAGAATCAGCCCCAGCATTTT. Variable domain in full (rest from reference TRBV5-4 and TRBJ1-5): ETGVTQSPTHLIKTRGQQVTLRCSSQSGHNTVSWYQQALGQGPQFIFQYYREEENGRGNFPPRFSGLQFPNYSSELNVNALELDDSALYLCASSLWGQNQPQHFGDGTRLSIL.

The J gene is TRBJ1-1, the V gene TRBV18; a possible D gene is TRBD1 (5 bases). The CDR3 spans 13 residues. The V end lost 3 bases, the J end lost 6 bases, and 11 bases lay between the germline ends. CDR1 KGHSH and CDR2 LQKENI come from the germline V gene. CDR3 coding DNA: TGTGCCAGCTCACCGTCGACAGTCTCTGAAGCTTTCTTT. Translating it yields CASSPSTVSEAFF.

This clone was seen a few times. The genes are TRBV9 and TRBJ1-5; no reliable D call. CDR1 and CDR2 (germline): SGDLS, YYNGEE. V dropped 0 bases and J dropped 0 bases, with 7 bases sitting between them. This CDR3 is built from 15 residues. In DNA form, the CDR3 reads TGTGCCAGCAGCGTAGATCACCATAGCAATCAGCCCCAGCATTTT. Protein: CASSVDHHSNQPQHF.

The table lists this clone with many counts. The chain recombines TRBV19 with TRBJ2-6; D unclear. Trimming left V 5 bases short and J 0 bases short, with 5 bases between. The germline V gene has CDR1 LNHDA and CDR2 SQIVND (reference sequence). The CDR3 covers 14 residues. The CDR3 sequence: CASSPRSGANVLTF. CDR3 nucleotide sequence: TGTGCCAGTAGTCCGCGCTCTGGGGCCAACGTCCTGACTTTC.

This clone was seen ten or more times. The chain links TRBV5-4 to TRBJ1-4; unclear D gene. The V gene lost 2 bases and the J gene lost 1 base, with 9 bases spanning the gap. This CDR3 is built from 15 residues. The germline CDR1 and CDR2 sequences are SGHNT and YYREEE (reference sequence). The CDR3 loop reads CASSLKRGTNEKLFF. The CDR3 region has the DNA TGTGCCAGCAGCTTAAAACGCGGAACTAATGAAAAACTGTTTTTT.

This clone was seen a single time. The chain joins TRBV5-1 to TRBJ2-7; D is perhaps TRBD2 (5 bases). The V gene's germline CDR1 is SGHRS and CDR2 YFSETQ. The CDR3 totals 15 residues. Trimming removed 3 bases from V and 3 bases from J, with 16 bases in between. DNA for the CDR3: TGCGCCAGCAGCTCCCAGACTACCGTGAGCTACGAGCAGTACTTC. Residues: CASSSQTTVSYEQYF.

The chain combines TRBV19 with TRBJ2-2; a possible D gene is TRBD2 (6 bases). The CDR3 sequence is 16 residues long. Per germline, CDR1 LNHDA and CDR2 SQIVND (reference sequence). V lost 9 bases and J lost 2, with 19 bases in between. The CDR3 sequence is CASEDLAGTNTGELFF. In DNA form, the CDR3 reads TGTGCCAGCGAGGACCTTGCCGGGACTAACACCGGGGAGCTGTTTTTT.

The chain has TRBV6-1 and TRBJ1-2; 7 bases match TRBD1. After removal of 3 bases from V and 5 bases from J, the junction contained 3 bases not matched to a gene. The CDR3 consists of 13 residues. The germline CDR1 and CDR2 sequences are MNHNS and SASEGT. The CDR3 coding sequence is TGTGCCAGCAGTGAGACAGGGATGTATGGCTACACCTTC. Translating gives CASSETGMYGYTF.

This clone was seen just once. J is TRBJ1-1 and V is TRBV5-5; 7 nucleotides match TRBD1. CDR3 size: 17 residues. Per germline, CDR1 SGHKS and CDR2 YYEKEE (reference sequence). Germline trimming cut 2 bases from V and 5 bases from J; bases unmatched to any gene: 15. CDR3 sequence (DNA): TGTGCCAGCAGCTTAGGGCCTCGGACAGGATCAGCGACTGAAGCTTTCTTT. The encoded protein is CASSLGPRTGSATEAFF.

The genes are TRBV4-1 and TRBJ1-4; a weak D match, TRBD1 (5 bases). The CDR3 length is 17 residues. V lost 3 bases to trimming and J lost 3 bases, with 17 bases between them. CDR1 is MGHRA, CDR2 YSYEKL, per germline. The CDR3 loop reads CASSHAGRGRANEKLFF. The DNA for the CDR3 is TGCGCCAGCAGCCATGCGGGACGGGGTCGTGCTAATGAAAAACTGTTTTTT.

This chain connects TRBV7-6 to TRBJ2-1; TRBD2 matches at 8 bases. Looked up from germline, CDR1 is SGHVS and CDR2 is FNYEAQ. The CDR3 runs 16 residues. The trim removed 3 bases at V and 0 bases at J, leaving 4 bases unmatched. CDR3 region: CASSFRAGGSYNEQFF. The CDR3 DNA reads as TGTGCCAGCAGCTTCAGGGCGGGAGGCTCCTACAATGAGCAGTTCTTC.

In its sample, this clone was seen a few times. V is TRBV7-2 and J is TRBJ2-5, with a weak D call TRBD2 (6 bases). V was clipped by 5 bases and J by 4 bases, with 17 bases between them. This CDR3 region has 15 residues. Germline-derived CDR1 and CDR2 are SGHTA and FQGNSA. The CDR3 coding sequence is TGTGCCAGCAGCAAACCGATTCGACTAGGAGAGACCCAGTACTTC. Translation: CASSKPIRLGETQYF.

The J gene is TRBJ1-2, the V gene TRBV28; D unclear. Trimming pared 3 bases from V and 7 bases from J, leaving 15 bases between. The CDR3 totals 14 residues. Germline assignment: CDR1 MDHEN and CDR2 SYDVKM. CDR3 sequence (DNA): TGTGCCAGCAGTTTTTCTGGGCTTAGAGGTGGCTACACCTTC. Its protein is CASSFSGLRGGYTF.

The V and J genes are TRBV7-8 and TRBJ1-3, with 9 positions matching TRBD1. Germline V gene sequence: CDR1 SGHVS, CDR2 FQNEAQ. V dropped 3 bases and J dropped 0; count of bases not matched to a gene: 3. The CDR3 runs to 16 residues. In DNA, the CDR3 is TGTGCCAGCAGCTTTACGACAGGGGGCTCTGGAAACACCATATATTTT. This encodes CASSFTTGGSGNTIYF.

This chain joins TRBV5-6 and TRBJ2-5, with 8 bases lining up with TRBD1. CDR3 length: 14 residues. Germline-derived CDR1 and CDR2 are SGHDT and YYEEEE. With 4 bases clipped from V and 5 bases from J, the junction kept 7 bases outside the gene matches. DNA for the CDR3: TGTGCCAGCAGCCCAACAGGGGGTGGCGAGACCCAGTACTTC. This gives the protein CASSPTGGGETQYF.

J is TRBJ2-7 and V is TRBV28, with D maybe TRBD1 (5 bases). The CDR3 length is 13 residues. V was cut by 5 bases and J by 3 bases, with 11 bases left in between. CDR1 and CDR2 from the germline V gene are MDHEN and SYDVKM. In nucleotides, the CDR3 is TGTGCCAGCAGTCCCGGACAAATCTACGAGCAGTACTTC. Translation: CASSPGQIYEQYF.

This chain connects TRBV27 to TRBJ1-5, with 7 bases fitting TRBD1. Germline values: CDR1 MNHEY, CDR2 SMNVEV (reference sequence). V lost 6 bases, J lost 4 bases, and 9 bases stayed unmatched. This CDR3 spans 15 amino acids. The CDR3 region is CASSSGDSQNQPQHF. The CDR3 coding sequence is TGTGCCAGCAGCTCAGGGGACAGTCAAAATCAGCCCCAGCATTTT.